Included here is one TCR beta chain sequence, with context. The data are from a study of blood T cell repertoires in COVID-19. On the study more broadly: COVID-19 samples, acute and convalescent, were from the United States, Italy and Spain.

Source study methods: For nucleated cells, counts were estimated from reference gene primer amplification. Sequencing was performed with immunoSEQ multiplex PCR; in TCRdb, only in-frame clones are kept and a portion is missing. The DNA was the basis for D and trimming; V, J and clone size are from that table. The sample contains roughly 260,000 clones, 88% of which appear only once. Seattle enrolled patients during active infection and tracked them longitudinally. Per the germline V gene, CDR1 is DFQATT and CDR2 is SNEGSKA (reference sequence). J was trimmed by 10 bases and V by 3 bases; bases with no gene match: 9. This CDR3 has 16 residues.

The rearrangement uses TRBV20-1 and TRBJ2-1; TRBD2 matches at 16 bases. The source of this sequence is a woman in her twenties or thirties with COVID-19, enrolled during active disease. Sequences were obtained from peripheral blood. Here the CDR3 DNA reads TGCAGTGCTAGTCCAATGCCGGGACTAGCGGGAGGGGAGCAGTTCTTC. Protein: CSASPMPGLAGGEQFF.